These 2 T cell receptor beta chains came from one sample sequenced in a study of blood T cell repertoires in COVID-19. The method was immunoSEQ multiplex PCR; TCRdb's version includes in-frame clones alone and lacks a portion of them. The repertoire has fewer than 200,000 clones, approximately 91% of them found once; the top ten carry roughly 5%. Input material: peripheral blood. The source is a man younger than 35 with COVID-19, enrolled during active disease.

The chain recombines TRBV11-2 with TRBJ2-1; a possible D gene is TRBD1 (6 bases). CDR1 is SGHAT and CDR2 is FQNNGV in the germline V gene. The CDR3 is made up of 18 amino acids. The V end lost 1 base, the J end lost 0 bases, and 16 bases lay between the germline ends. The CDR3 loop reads CASSLGPRGTGSYNEQFF. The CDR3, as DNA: TGTGCCAGCAGCTTAGGGCCCAGGGGCACAGGCTCCTACAATGAGCAGTTCTTC.

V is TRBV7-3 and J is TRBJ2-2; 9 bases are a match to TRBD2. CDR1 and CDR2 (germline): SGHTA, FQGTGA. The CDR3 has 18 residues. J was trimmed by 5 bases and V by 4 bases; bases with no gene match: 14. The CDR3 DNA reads TGTGCCAGCAGCTCAACTCTTATAGCGGGAGCTCGGACCGGGGAGCTGTTTTTT. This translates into CASSSTLIAGARTGELFF.